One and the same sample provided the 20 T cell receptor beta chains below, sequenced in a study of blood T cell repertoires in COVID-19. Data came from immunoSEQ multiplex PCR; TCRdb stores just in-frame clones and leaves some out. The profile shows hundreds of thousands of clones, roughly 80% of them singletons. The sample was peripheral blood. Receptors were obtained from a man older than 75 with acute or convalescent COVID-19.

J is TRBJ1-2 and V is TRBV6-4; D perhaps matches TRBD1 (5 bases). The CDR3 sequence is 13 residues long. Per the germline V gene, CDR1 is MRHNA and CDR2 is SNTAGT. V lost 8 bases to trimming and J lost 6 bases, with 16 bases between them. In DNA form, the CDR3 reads TGTGCCAGCCAGACCAGGGAAAAGGATGGCTACACCTTC. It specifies CASQTREKDGYTF.

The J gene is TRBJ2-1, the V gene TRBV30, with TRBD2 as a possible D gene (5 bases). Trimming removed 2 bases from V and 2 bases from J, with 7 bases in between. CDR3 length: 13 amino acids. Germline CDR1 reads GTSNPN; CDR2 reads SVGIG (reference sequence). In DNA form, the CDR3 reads TGTGCCTGGAGTCCGGGAACCTACAATGAGCAGTTCTTC. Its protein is CAWSPGTYNEQFF.

The CDR3 nucleotides are TGTGCCAGCAGCGTAGGTGACAGGGGCTTCTCTGGAAACACCATATATTTT. This encodes CASSVGDRGFSGNTIYF. J is TRBJ1-3 and V is TRBV9, with 8 bases matching TRBD1. CDR1 is SGDLS, CDR2 YYNGEE, per germline. The V and J ends lost 0 bases and 0 bases, in that order; junction bases with no gene match: 5. The CDR3 covers 17 residues.

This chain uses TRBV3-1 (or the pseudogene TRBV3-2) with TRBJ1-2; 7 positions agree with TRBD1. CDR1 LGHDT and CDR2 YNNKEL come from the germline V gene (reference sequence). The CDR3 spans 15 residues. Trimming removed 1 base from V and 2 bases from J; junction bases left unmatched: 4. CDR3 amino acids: CASSQGQGGNYGYTF. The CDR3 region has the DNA TGTGCCAGCAGCCAAGGACAGGGAGGCAACTATGGCTACACCTTC.

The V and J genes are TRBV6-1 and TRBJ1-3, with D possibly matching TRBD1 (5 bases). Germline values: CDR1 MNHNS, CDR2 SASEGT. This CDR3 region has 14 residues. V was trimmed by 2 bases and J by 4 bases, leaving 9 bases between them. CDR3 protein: CASSEPGGGNTIYF. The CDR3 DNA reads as TGTGCCAGCAGTGAACCCGGGGGGGGAAACACCATATATTTT.

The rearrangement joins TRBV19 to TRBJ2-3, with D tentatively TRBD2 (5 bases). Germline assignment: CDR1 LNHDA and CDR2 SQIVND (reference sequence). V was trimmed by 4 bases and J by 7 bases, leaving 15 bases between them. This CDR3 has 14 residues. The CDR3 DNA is TGTGCCAGTAGTAAACTAGGTACTACAAATACGCAGTATTTT. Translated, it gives CASSKLGTTNTQYF.

The CDR3 DNA reads as TGTGCCAGCACCCCAGGGGGGTTTTCCAATCAGCCCCAGCATTTT. The encoded protein is CASTPGGFSNQPQHF. This rearrangement joins TRBV27 to TRBJ1-5, with 7 bases that match TRBD1. Germline V gene data show CDR1 as MNHEY and CDR2 as SMNVEV (reference sequence). This CDR3 has 15 amino acids. V lost 7 bases and J lost 3; bases outside the gene matches: 9.

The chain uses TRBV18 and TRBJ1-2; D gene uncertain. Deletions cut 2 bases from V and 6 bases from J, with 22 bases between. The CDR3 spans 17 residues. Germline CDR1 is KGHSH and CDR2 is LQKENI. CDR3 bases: TGTGCCAGCTCACCAATCTTACCTCGAGGGAGGGAGGATGGCTACACCTTC. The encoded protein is CASSPILPRGREDGYTF.

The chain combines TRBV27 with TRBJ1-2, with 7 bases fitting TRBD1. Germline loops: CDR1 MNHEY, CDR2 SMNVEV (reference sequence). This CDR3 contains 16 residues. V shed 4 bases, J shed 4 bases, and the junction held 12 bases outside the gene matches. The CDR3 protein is CASSSTRQGLLYGYTF. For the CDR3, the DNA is TGTGCCAGCAGTTCAACTAGACAGGGCCTCCTCTATGGCTACACCTTC.

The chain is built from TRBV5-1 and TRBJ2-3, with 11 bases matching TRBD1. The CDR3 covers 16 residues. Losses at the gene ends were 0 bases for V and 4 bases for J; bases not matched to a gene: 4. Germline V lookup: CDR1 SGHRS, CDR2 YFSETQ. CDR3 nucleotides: TGCGCCAGCAGCTTGGGGGACAGGGGGTCCTCAGATACGCAGTATTTT. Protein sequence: CASSLGDRGSSDTQYF.

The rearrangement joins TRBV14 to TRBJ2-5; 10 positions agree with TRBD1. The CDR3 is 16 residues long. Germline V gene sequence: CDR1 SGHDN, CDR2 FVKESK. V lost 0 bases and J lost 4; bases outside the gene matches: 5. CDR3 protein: CASSQDDRGLLETQYF. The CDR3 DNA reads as TGTGCCAGCAGCCAAGATGACAGGGGGCTACTAGAGACCCAGTACTTC.

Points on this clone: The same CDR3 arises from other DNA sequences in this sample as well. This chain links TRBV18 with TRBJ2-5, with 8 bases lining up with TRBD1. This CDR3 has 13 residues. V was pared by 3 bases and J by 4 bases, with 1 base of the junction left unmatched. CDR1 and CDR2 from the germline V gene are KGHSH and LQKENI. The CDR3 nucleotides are TGTGCCAGCTCACCTGGACAGGGAGAGACCCAGTACTTC. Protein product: CASSPGQGETQYF.

CDR3 loop: CASSLFDSYGYTF. CDR3 in DNA: TGTGCCAGCAGCTTATTCGACTCTTATGGCTACACCTTC. The rearrangement joins TRBV7-9 to TRBJ1-2; no clear D. The V end was cut by 2 bases, the J end by 5 bases, with 9 bases between. The CDR3 length is 13 residues. From germline, CDR1 is SEHNR and CDR2 FQNEAQ (reference sequence).

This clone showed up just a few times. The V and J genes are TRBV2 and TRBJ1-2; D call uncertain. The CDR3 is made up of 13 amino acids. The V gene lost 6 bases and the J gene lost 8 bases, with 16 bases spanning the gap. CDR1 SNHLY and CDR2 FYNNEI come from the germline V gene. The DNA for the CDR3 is TGTGCCAGCAGGGTCGGCCTCGGCGGCGGCTACACCTTC. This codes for CASRVGLGGGYTF.

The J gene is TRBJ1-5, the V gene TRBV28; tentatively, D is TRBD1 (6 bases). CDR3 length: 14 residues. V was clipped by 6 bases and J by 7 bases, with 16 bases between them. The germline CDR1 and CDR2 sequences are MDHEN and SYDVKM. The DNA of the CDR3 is TGTGCCAGCAGACCAATCGAAAGGGGGCAGCCCCAGCATTTT. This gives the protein CASRPIERGQPQHF.

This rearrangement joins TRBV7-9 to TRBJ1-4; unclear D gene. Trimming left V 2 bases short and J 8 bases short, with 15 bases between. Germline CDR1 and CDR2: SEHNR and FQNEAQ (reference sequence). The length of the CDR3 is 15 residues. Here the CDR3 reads CASSLSEVGGEKLFF. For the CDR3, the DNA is TGTGCCAGCAGCTTAAGCGAAGTGGGTGGAGAAAAACTGTTTTTT.

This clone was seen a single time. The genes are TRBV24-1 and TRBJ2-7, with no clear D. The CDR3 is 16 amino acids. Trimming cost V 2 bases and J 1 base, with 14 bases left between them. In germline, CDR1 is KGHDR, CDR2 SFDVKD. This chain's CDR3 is CATSDSPGSASYEQYF. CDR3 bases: TGTGCCACCAGTGATTCTCCCGGGTCGGCGTCCTACGAGCAGTACTTC.

The DNA for the CDR3 is TGTGCCAGCAGCCGCGGAGAGACCGCCTACGAGCAGTACTTC. Its protein is CASSRGETAYEQYF. The V call is TRBV3-1 (or the pseudogene TRBV3-2), the J call TRBJ2-7; D is ambiguous. CDR1 is LGHDT and CDR2 is YNNKEL in the germline V gene (reference sequence). Trimming cost V 4 bases and J 2 bases, with 12 bases left between them. The CDR3 extends over 14 amino acids.

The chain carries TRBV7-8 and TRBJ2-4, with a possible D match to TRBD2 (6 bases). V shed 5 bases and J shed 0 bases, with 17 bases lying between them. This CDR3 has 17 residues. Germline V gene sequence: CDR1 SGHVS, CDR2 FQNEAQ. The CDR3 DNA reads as TGTGCCAGCAGCCCGGGGTGGGCGCGGGGAGCCAAAAACATTCAGTACTTC. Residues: CASSPGWARGAKNIQYF.

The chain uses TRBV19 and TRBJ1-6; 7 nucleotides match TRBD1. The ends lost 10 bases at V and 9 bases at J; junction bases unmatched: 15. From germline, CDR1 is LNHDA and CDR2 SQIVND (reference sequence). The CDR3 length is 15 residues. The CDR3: CATPRQGVEFSPLHF. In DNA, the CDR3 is TGTGCCACCCCAAGACAGGGTGTGGAATTTTCACCCCTCCACTTT.